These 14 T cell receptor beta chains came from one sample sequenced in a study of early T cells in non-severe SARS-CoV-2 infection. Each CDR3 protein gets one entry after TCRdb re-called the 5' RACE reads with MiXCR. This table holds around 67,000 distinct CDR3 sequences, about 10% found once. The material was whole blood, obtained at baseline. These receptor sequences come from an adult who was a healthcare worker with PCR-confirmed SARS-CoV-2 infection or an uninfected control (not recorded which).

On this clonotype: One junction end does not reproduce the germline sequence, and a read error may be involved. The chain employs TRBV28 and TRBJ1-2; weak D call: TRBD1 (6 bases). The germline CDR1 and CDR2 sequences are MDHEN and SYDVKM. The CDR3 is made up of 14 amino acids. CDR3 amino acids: CGSSFLGGLDGYTF. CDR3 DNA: TGTGGCAGCAGTTTTCTAGGGGGGCTTGATGGCTACACCTTC.

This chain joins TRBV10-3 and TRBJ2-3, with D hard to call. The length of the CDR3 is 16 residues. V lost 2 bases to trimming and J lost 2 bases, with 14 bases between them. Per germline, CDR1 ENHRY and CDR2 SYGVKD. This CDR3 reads CAISEGRIRNTDTQYF. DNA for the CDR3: TGTGCCATCAGTGAGGGACGGATACGGAACACAGATACGCAGTATTTT.

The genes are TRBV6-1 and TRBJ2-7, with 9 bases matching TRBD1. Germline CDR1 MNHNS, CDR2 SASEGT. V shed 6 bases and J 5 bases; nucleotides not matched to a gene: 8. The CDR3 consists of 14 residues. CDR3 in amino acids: CASSYRDRDDEQYF. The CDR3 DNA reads TGTGCCAGCAGCTACCGGGACAGGGACGACGAGCAGTACTTC.

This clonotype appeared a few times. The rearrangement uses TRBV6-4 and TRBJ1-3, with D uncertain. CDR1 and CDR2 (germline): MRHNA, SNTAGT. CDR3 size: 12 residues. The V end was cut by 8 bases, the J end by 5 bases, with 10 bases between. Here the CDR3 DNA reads TGTGCCAGCCTCCGGGTCCGAAACACCATATATTTT. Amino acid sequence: CASLRVRNTIYF.

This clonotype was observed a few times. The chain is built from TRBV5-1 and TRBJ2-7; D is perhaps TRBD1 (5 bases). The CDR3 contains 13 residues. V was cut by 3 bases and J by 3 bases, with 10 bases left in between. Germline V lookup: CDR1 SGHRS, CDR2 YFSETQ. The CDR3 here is CASSWTPHYEQYF. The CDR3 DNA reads TGCGCCAGCAGCTGGACACCACACTACGAGCAGTACTTC.

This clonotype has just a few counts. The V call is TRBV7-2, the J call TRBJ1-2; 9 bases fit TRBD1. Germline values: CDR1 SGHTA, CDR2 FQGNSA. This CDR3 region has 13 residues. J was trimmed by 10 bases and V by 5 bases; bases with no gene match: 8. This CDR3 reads CASSPGQGRDYTF. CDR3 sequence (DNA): TGTGCCAGCAGCCCGGGACAGGGCCGTGACTACACCTTC.

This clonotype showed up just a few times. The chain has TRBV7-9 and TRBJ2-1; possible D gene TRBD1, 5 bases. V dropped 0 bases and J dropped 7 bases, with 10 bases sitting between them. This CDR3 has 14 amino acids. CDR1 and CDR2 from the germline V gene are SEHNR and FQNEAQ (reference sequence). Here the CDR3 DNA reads TGTGCCAGCAGCTTAGCGTTTCCAGGGAATGAGCAGTTCTTC. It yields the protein CASSLAFPGNEQFF.

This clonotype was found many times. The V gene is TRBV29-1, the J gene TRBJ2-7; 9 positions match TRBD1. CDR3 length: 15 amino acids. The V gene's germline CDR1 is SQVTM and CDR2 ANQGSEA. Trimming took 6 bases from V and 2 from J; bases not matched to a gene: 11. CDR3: CSVSRPGQGTYEQYF. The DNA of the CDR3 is TGCAGCGTGAGCCGACCGGGACAGGGAACCTACGAGCAGTACTTC.

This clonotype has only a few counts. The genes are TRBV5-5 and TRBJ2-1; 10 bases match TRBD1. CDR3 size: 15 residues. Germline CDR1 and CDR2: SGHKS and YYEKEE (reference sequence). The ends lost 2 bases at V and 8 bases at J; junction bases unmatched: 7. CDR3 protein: CASSLPGQGMDEQFF. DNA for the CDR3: TGTGCCAGCAGCTTACCGGGACAGGGGATGGATGAGCAGTTCTTC.

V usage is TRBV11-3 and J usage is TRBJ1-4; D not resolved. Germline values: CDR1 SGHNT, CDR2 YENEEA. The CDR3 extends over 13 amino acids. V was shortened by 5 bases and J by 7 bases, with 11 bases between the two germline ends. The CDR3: CASSAGGSEKLFF. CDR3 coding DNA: TGTGCCAGCAGCGCCGGAGGTAGTGAAAAACTGTTTTTT.

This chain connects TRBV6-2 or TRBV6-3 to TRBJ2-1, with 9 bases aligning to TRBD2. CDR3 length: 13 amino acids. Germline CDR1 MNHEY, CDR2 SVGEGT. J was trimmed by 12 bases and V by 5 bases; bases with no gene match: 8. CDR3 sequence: CASSRLAEGRQFF. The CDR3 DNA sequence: TGTGCCAGCAGTAGACTAGCGGAGGGGCGGCAGTTCTTC.

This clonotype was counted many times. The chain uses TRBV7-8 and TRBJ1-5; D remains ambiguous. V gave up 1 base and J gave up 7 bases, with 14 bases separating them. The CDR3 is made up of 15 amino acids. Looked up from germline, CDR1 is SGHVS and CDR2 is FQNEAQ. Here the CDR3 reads CASSLGARAWQPQHF. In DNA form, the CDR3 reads TGTGCCAGCAGCTTAGGCGCCCGGGCTTGGCAGCCCCAGCATTTT.

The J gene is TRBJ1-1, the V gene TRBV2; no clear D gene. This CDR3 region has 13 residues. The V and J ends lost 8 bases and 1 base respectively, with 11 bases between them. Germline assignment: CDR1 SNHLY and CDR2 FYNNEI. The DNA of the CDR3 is TGTGCCAGCTGGGCGGATCGGAACACTGAAGCTTTCTTT. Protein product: CASWADRNTEAFF.

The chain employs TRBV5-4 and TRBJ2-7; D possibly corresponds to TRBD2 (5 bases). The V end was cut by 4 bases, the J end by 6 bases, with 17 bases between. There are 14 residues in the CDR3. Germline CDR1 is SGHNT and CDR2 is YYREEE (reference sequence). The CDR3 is CASSPRTGKAEQYF. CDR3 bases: TGTGCCAGCAGCCCGAGGACGGGAAAGGCCGAGCAGTACTTC.